A single sample is the source of the 28 T cell receptor beta chains below, sequenced in a study of T cell responses to AZD1222 COVID-19 vaccine. The data were produced by immunoSEQ multiplex PCR, yet TCRdb's version contains in-frame clones alone and is incomplete. The sample consists of 180,000 or so clones, around 94% of them appearing once. The sequences come from peripheral blood, collected on day 0 of AZD1222 vaccination. The receptors were sampled from an adult in good health.

The V call is TRBV27, the J call TRBJ1-2; the match to TRBD1 covers 11 bases. With 4 bases clipped from V and 5 bases from J, the junction kept 6 bases outside the gene matches. This CDR3 region has 15 residues. Germline CDR1 reads MNHEY; CDR2 reads SMNVEV (reference sequence). CDR3 protein: CASSYGTGGGYGYTF. The DNA for the CDR3 is TGTGCCAGCAGTTATGGGACAGGGGGAGGGTATGGCTACACCTTC.

In regard to this clone: Other nucleotide sequences from this sample produce the same CDR3. The rearrangement uses TRBV12-3 or TRBV12-4 and TRBJ1-5; 7 bases align to TRBD1. With 4 bases clipped from V and 7 bases from J, the junction kept 1 base outside the gene matches. This CDR3 is built from 12 residues. The CDR3 reads CASSSGGQPQHF. The CDR3 region has the DNA TGTGCCAGCAGTTCAGGGGGGCAGCCCCAGCATTTT.

The sample holds a few counts of this clone. The CDR3 protein is CASSSLWDSSYEQYF. In nucleotides, the CDR3 is TGTGCCAGCAGTTCCCTTTGGGACAGCAGTTACGAGCAGTACTTC. V usage is TRBV6-2 or TRBV6-3 and J usage is TRBJ2-7; 7 positions match TRBD1. Trimming took 4 bases from V and 4 from J; bases not matched to a gene: 10. The germline V gene encodes CDR1 MNHEY and CDR2 SVGEGT. The CDR3 extends over 15 amino acids.

The gene calls are TRBV12-3 or TRBV12-4 and TRBJ1-6, with D perhaps TRBD1 (6 bases). V gave up 9 bases and J gave up 6 bases, with 12 bases separating them. The CDR3 has 13 residues. The CDR3 reads CASSGQRNSPLHF. DNA for the CDR3: TGTGCCAGTTCCGGACAGCGTAATTCACCCCTCCACTTT.

This sequence joins TRBV28 and TRBJ2-7; no clear D. The CDR3 spans 12 residues. Germline loops: CDR1 MDHEN, CDR2 SYDVKM. Trimming shortened V by 4 bases and J by 2 bases, and 6 bases separated the two germline ends. DNA for the CDR3: TGTGCCAGCAGTTATGGCCCCTACGAGCAGTACTTC. Translation gives CASSYGPYEQYF.

This clone was seen just once. This chain connects TRBV28 to TRBJ1-2; unclear D gene. Trimming shortened V by 2 bases and J by 4 bases, and 11 bases separated the two germline ends. The V gene's germline CDR1 is MDHEN and CDR2 SYDVKM. The CDR3 is 14 amino acids. As DNA, the CDR3 is TGTGCCAGCAGTTTAGAGGTTGGCTCCTATGGCTACACCTTC. Protein product: CASSLEVGSYGYTF.

The chain couples TRBV29-1 to TRBJ2-3; 11 nucleotides line up with TRBD2. Germline V lookup: CDR1 SQVTM, CDR2 ANQGSEA. This CDR3 has 14 amino acids. J lost 4 bases, V lost 4 bases, and 4 bases had no gene match. For the CDR3, the DNA is TGCAGCGTTGGAATTAGCGGGAGGGCAGATACGCAGTATTTT. This encodes CSVGISGRADTQYF.

The chain uses TRBV4-2 and TRBJ1-2, with D uncertain. This CDR3 region has 14 residues. Germline CDR1 reads LGHNA; CDR2 reads YNFKEQ. Between the trimmed V and J ends, which lost 0 bases and 3 bases, there was a span of 8 bases. The CDR3 protein is CASSQDRTDYGYTF. CDR3 DNA: TGTGCCAGCAGCCAAGATCGCACAGACTATGGCTACACCTTC.

The J gene is TRBJ2-7, the V gene TRBV19; the D gene is possibly TRBD1 (6 bases). The CDR3 sequence is 15 residues long. V was trimmed by 6 bases and J by 2 bases, leaving 17 bases between them. Germline V gene lookup returns CDR1 LNHDA and CDR2 SQIVND (reference sequence). The CDR3 DNA follows: TGTGCCAGTAGCATCGGACAGTCGGGGACCTACGAGCAGTACTTC. Protein product: CASSIGQSGTYEQYF.

The V call is TRBV24-1, the J call TRBJ2-1; 8 nucleotides line up with TRBD1. The CDR3 is 13 residues long. CDR1 and CDR2 (germline): KGHDR, SFDVKD. With V trimmed by 9 bases and J by 6 bases, 6 bases remained unmatched. Here the CDR3 DNA reads TGTGCCACCTCAGGGGGCCTTGGCAATGAGCAGTTCTTC. Translated: CATSGGLGNEQFF.

The rearrangement uses TRBV28 and TRBJ1-1, with 7 bases lining up with TRBD1. Per germline, CDR1 MDHEN and CDR2 SYDVKM. Trimming removed 6 bases from V and 1 base from J; junction bases left unmatched: 8. The length of the CDR3 is 15 residues. In nucleotides, the CDR3 is TGTGCCAGCAGGTTTCTTCAGGGGGAGAACACTGAAGCTTTCTTT. It codes for CASRFLQGENTEAFF.

The DNA for the CDR3 is TGCGCCAGCAGCCAAGGAGCGGGGACCGGGAGCAATCAGCCCCAGCATTTT. Amino acids: CASSQGAGTGSNQPQHF. The chain is built from TRBV4-1 and TRBJ1-5; tentatively, D is TRBD1 (5 bases). This CDR3 is built from 17 residues. Germline assignment: CDR1 MGHRA and CDR2 YSYEKL. V shed 1 base and J shed 1 base, with 14 bases lying between them.

This chain connects TRBV9 to TRBJ2-1, with 7 bases matching TRBD2. The CDR3 is 16 amino acids. Germline CDR1 is SGDLS and CDR2 is YYNGEE. The J segment lost 3 bases and the V segment lost 3 bases, leaving 9 bases of the junction unmatched. Written as DNA, the CDR3 is TGTGCCAGCAGCGCCCGCCTAGCGGACGGCTACAATGAGCAGTTCTTC. Encoded protein: CASSARLADGYNEQFF.

For this clone: Other DNA sequences within the sample encode an identical CDR3. The V call is TRBV28, the J call TRBJ1-1; D gene unclear. Trimming cost V 1 base and J 5 bases, with 2 bases left between them. CDR1 is MDHEN, CDR2 SYDVKM, per germline. The CDR3 length is 11 residues. As DNA, the CDR3 is TGTGCCAGCAGTTTATATACTGAAGCTTTCTTT. Translating it yields CASSLYTEAFF.

CDR3 sequence: CASSLNGPTKQYF. The CDR3 DNA follows: TGTGCCAGCAGTTTAAATGGCCCTACGAAGCAGTACTTC. The chain recombines TRBV27 with TRBJ2-7; D gene ambiguous. V was cut by 2 bases and J by 8 bases, with 13 bases left in between. The CDR3 runs to 13 residues. The germline V gene encodes CDR1 MNHEY and CDR2 SMNVEV (reference sequence).

The V and J genes are TRBV5-1 and TRBJ1-2; D is unresolved. Trimming took off 4 bases at V and 0 bases at J, with 10 bases between the two ends. The germline gives CDR1 SGHRS, CDR2 YFSETQ. The CDR3 is 14 amino acids. CDR3 residues: CASSADGPNYGYTF. The CDR3 DNA reads TGCGCCAGCAGCGCGGATGGTCCTAACTATGGCTACACCTTC.

A single count supports this clone. The rearrangement links TRBV11-2 to TRBJ2-2, with D possibly being TRBD2 (5 bases). There are 15 residues in the CDR3. The germline gives CDR1 SGHAT, CDR2 FQNNGV. V lost 3 bases and J 6 bases, leaving 14 bases between the germline ends. The CDR3 nucleotides read TGTGCCAGCAGCTTCGACGCATCGGGGTCCGGGGAGCTGTTTTTT. It encodes CASSFDASGSGELFF.

The genes are TRBV3-1 (or the pseudogene TRBV3-2) and TRBJ1-1; 9 bases agree with TRBD1. Looked up from germline, CDR1 is LGHDT and CDR2 is YNNKEL (reference sequence). The CDR3 spans 16 residues. The V segment lost 1 base and the J segment 0 bases; nucleotides outside the gene matches: 3. CDR3 sequence: CASSQGTGDVNTEAFF. Written as DNA, the CDR3 is TGTGCCAGCAGCCAAGGGACAGGGGATGTGAACACTGAAGCTTTCTTT.

The genes are TRBV5-1 and TRBJ2-2; weak D call: TRBD1 (5 bases). Trimming shortened V by 9 bases and J by 2 bases, and 17 bases separated the two germline ends. The CDR3 has 15 residues. The germline CDR1 and CDR2 sequences are SGHRS and YFSETQ. CDR3 sequence reads: CATGRDSLNTGELFF. The CDR3 bases are TGCGCCACCGGCCGAGACAGCCTTAACACCGGGGAGCTGTTTTTT.

The chain is built from TRBV2 and TRBJ2-5; D assignment may be TRBD1 or TRBD2 (5 bases each). The germline V gene encodes CDR1 SNHLY and CDR2 FYNNEI. The CDR3 loop spans 11 amino acids. V lost 8 bases and J lost 5, with 9 bases in between. Written as DNA, the CDR3 is TGTGCCAGCCGGGACGCGGAGACCCAGTACTTC. Its translation: CASRDAETQYF.

The chain joins TRBV7-3 to TRBJ2-7; D remains ambiguous. The CDR3 sequence is 11 residues long. The V end lost 5 bases, the J end lost 1 base, and 3 bases lay between the germline ends. Per germline, CDR1 SGHTA and CDR2 FQGTGA. CDR3 nucleotide sequence: TGTGCCAGCAGCCCATCCTACGAGCAGTACTTC. As protein: CASSPSYEQYF. The whole variable domain, remainder taken from reference TRBV7-3 and TRBJ2-7, is GAGVSQTPSNKVTEKGKYVELRCDPISGHTALYWYRQSLGQGPEFLIYFQGTGAADDSGLPNDRFFAVRPEGSVSTLKIQRTERGDSAVYLCASSPSYEQYFGPGTRLTVT.

This chain connects TRBV5-1 to TRBJ2-5; 11 positions match TRBD2. The CDR3 covers 14 residues. The germline CDR1 and CDR2 sequences are SGHRS and YFSETQ. The V segment lost 0 bases and the J segment 11 bases; nucleotides outside the gene matches: 6. The CDR3 protein is CASSLALAGEGQYF. The DNA of the CDR3 is TGCGCCAGCAGCTTGGCACTAGCGGGAGAGGGTCAGTACTTC.

CDR3 protein: CASSLEVGLNVGYTF. The CDR3 coding sequence is TGTGCCAGCAGCTTAGAGGTGGGGCTAAACGTTGGCTACACCTTC. The chain recombines TRBV11-2 with TRBJ1-2; weak D call: TRBD1 (5 bases). CDR1 is SGHAT, CDR2 FQNNGV, per germline. The length of the CDR3 is 15 residues. The ends were cut back, 0 bases at V and 7 bases at J, with 15 bases in the middle.

This clone was seen a single time. This chain connects TRBV18 to TRBJ1-6, with TRBD1 as a possible D gene (5 bases). The CDR3 is 14 residues long. Germline V gene lookup returns CDR1 KGHSH and CDR2 LQKENI. V lost 0 bases, J lost 8 bases, and 8 bases lay in between. The CDR3 DNA follows: TGTGCCAGCTCACCACCGGGAGGGGATTCACCCCTCCACTTT. Amino acid sequence: CASSPPGGDSPLHF.

CDR3: CAWMRGSGNTIYF. The CDR3 DNA reads as TGTGCCTGGATGAGGGGCTCTGGAAACACCATATATTTT. The V gene is TRBV30, the J gene TRBJ1-3; a weak D match, TRBD1 (5 bases). Germline V gene lookup returns CDR1 GTSNPN and CDR2 SVGIG (reference sequence). Trimming left V 4 bases short and J 0 bases short, with 7 bases between. This CDR3 has 13 residues.

The gene calls are TRBV30 and TRBJ1-2; weak D call: TRBD1 (6 bases). The CDR3 runs 15 residues. Trimming took 3 bases from V and 0 from J, leaving 14 bases between them. CDR1 and CDR2 (germline): GTSNPN, SVGIG (reference sequence). The CDR3 DNA follows: TGTGCCTGGAGGCCTTTGGGGGCCACTAACTATGGCTACACCTTC. This gives the protein CAWRPLGATNYGYTF. Filled out from reference TRBV30 and TRBJ1-2, the complete variable domain reads SQTIHQWPATLVQPVGSPLSLECTVEGTSNPNLYWYRQAAGRGLQLLFYSVGIGQISSEVPQNLSASRPQDRQFILSSKKLLLSDSGFYLCAWRPLGATNYGYTFGSGTRLTVV.

This rearrangement joins TRBV7-6 to TRBJ1-3, with TRBD1 as a possible D gene (6 bases). Germline lookup yields CDR1 SGHVS and CDR2 FNYEAQ. This CDR3 region has 16 residues. V gave up 8 bases and J gave up 0 bases, with 17 bases separating them. The CDR3, as DNA: TGTGCCAGCGGGACACCAAACCCCGTCTCTGGAAACACCATATATTTT. Its translation: CASGTPNPVSGNTIYF.

A single count supports this clone. V and J are TRBV5-1 and TRBJ2-7; unclear D gene. From germline, CDR1 is SGHRS and CDR2 YFSETQ. The V end was cut by 3 bases, the J end by 3 bases, with 7 bases between. CDR3 length: 12 residues. The CDR3 coding sequence is TGCGCCAGCAGCTCCCCGGGCTACGAGCAGTACTTC. Protein product: CASSSPGYEQYF. Complete variable domain (other parts from reference TRBV5-1 and TRBJ2-7): KAGVTQTPRYLIKTRGQQVTLSCSPISGHRSVSWYQQTPGQGLQFLFEYFSETQRNKGNFPGRFSGRQFSNSRSEMNVSTLELGDSALYLCASSSPGYEQYFGPGTRLTVT.